Each of the 20 T cell receptor beta chains below was sequenced from the same sample in a study of T cells in Graves' hyperthyroidism and ophthalmopathy. Regions amplified from RNA transcripts were the TCR beta CDR3 regions. First-round RT-PCR of the TCR CDR3 relied on the HTBI primer set. MiXCR, run by TCRdb on the multiplex PCR reads, gives a single entry per CDR3 protein. In the table there are approximately 610,000 distinct CDR3 sequences, 14% to 15% of which are singletons. Sequences were obtained from blood. Receptor source: a woman aged 40-49 years with Graves' ophthalmopathy.

This clonotype was recorded once. This CDR3 reads CASSTGVTYEQYF. The CDR3 DNA reads as TGTGCCAGCAGCACCGGAGTCACATACGAGCAGTACTTC. The chain is built from TRBV12-3 or TRBV12-4 and TRBJ2-7; D is ambiguous. V dropped 6 bases and J dropped 4 bases, with 13 bases sitting between them. The CDR3 has 13 amino acids.

At least ten counts were recorded for this clonotype. The chain couples TRBV19 to TRBJ2-7, with 8 positions matching TRBD2. Germline assignment: CDR1 LNHDA and CDR2 SQIVND (reference sequence). There are 15 residues in the CDR3. Trimming took 6 bases from V and 0 from J; bases not matched to a gene: 7. CDR3 sequence: CASSPGLESSYEQYF. The CDR3 DNA reads TGTGCCAGTAGCCCGGGACTAGAGAGCTCCTACGAGCAGTACTTC. The whole variable domain, remainder taken from reference TRBV19 and TRBJ2-7, is DGGITQSPKYLFRKEGQNVTLSCEQNLNHDAMYWYRQDPGQGLRLIYYSQIVNDFQKGDIAEGYSVSREKKESFPLTVTSAQKNPTAFYLCASSPGLESSYEQYFGPGTRLTVT.

This clonotype showed up just a few times. The chain employs TRBV19 and TRBJ2-5; possibly TRBD1 or TRBD2 for D (5 bases each). CDR1 is LNHDA, CDR2 SQIVND, per germline (reference sequence). CDR3 length equals 15 residues. Trimming removed 5 bases from V and 1 base from J, with 14 bases in between. The CDR3 DNA follows: TGTGCCAGTAGTTGGGGCGGAGGACCCCAAGAGACCCAGTACTTC. As protein: CASSWGGGPQETQYF.

The chain is built from TRBV6-1 and TRBJ1-1; D unresolved. Trimming took 5 bases from V and 3 from J, leaving 19 bases between them. The CDR3 sequence is 16 residues long. Per germline, CDR1 MNHNS and CDR2 SASEGT. The CDR3 nucleotides are TGTGCCAGCAGTCCCCACGATAGAGGGCAGGACACTGAAGCTTTCTTT. This sequence encodes CASSPHDRGQDTEAFF.

This clonotype was observed a handful of times. The CDR3 DNA reads as TGTGCCAGCAGTTTAATACGAGGAACAGGGGGCACCGGGGAGCTGTTTTTT. Translated: CASSLIRGTGGTGELFF. This chain uses TRBV28 with TRBJ2-2, with 8 bases aligning to TRBD1. The germline V gene encodes CDR1 MDHEN and CDR2 SYDVKM. Losses at the gene ends were 2 bases for V and 4 bases for J; bases not matched to a gene: 9. There are 17 residues in the CDR3.

This clonotype has just a few counts. Its ends do not fully match the called genes, so a read error is possible. V is TRBV7-2 and J is TRBJ2-7; D perhaps matches TRBD2 (6 bases). The germline gives CDR1 SGHTA, CDR2 FQGNSA. There are 11 residues in the CDR3. CDR3 sequence reads: CASSLGWGLSF. In DNA, the CDR3 is TGTGCCAGCAGCTTAGGATGGGGACTCTCGTTC.

As to this clonotype: Just one base apart from a much larger clone, this may be a read error. The V gene is TRBV20-1, the J gene TRBJ2-7; D remains unclear. The CDR3 extends over 11 amino acids. V lost 6 bases and J 2 bases, leaving 8 bases between the germline ends. CDR1 DFQATT and CDR2 SNEGSKA come from the germline V gene (reference sequence). The chain's CDR3 is CSAPGAYEQYF. The CDR3 DNA is TGCAGTGCCCCCGGAGCCTACGAGCAGTACTTC.

This chain links TRBV5-1 with TRBJ1-5; D is undetermined. Looked up from germline, CDR1 is SGHRS and CDR2 is YFSETQ. Trimming stripped 1 base from V and 3 bases from J, with 11 bases between. CDR3 length equals 15 residues. The CDR3: CASSLQGGNNQPQHF. The DNA of the CDR3 is TGCGCCAGCAGCTTGCAAGGAGGCAACAATCAGCCCCAGCATTTT.

In this sample, this clonotype turned up a few times. The chain joins TRBV27 to TRBJ1-2, with D perhaps matching TRBD1 (6 bases). The V end lost 4 bases, the J end lost 7 bases, and 10 bases lay between the germline ends. There are 12 residues in the CDR3. Germline lookup yields CDR1 MNHEY and CDR2 SMNVEV (reference sequence). CDR3 sequence (DNA): TGTGCCAGCAGTTCCGGGACATTTGGCTACACCTTC. It encodes CASSSGTFGYTF.

This clonotype was seen repeatedly, ten times or more. The chain has TRBV7-2 and TRBJ2-2; a possible D gene is TRBD2 (6 bases). Trimming took 5 bases from V and 6 from J, leaving 13 bases between them. CDR1 is SGHTA, CDR2 FQGNSA, per germline. The CDR3 has 14 amino acids. The CDR3 nucleotides read TGTGCCAGCAGCCTAAGCACGGGGGCCGGGGAGCTGTTTTTT. It translates to CASSLSTGAGELFF.

At least ten counts were recorded for this clonotype. The rearrangement joins TRBV14 to TRBJ2-4; 7 bases match TRBD1. The germline V gene encodes CDR1 SGHDN and CDR2 FVKESK. V lost 3 bases and J lost 6; bases outside the gene matches: 2. CDR3 length: 13 amino acids. The CDR3 coding sequence is TGTGCCAGCAGCCAGAACAGGGGAAACATTCAGTACTTC. It translates to CASSQNRGNIQYF.

The sample holds many counts of this clonotype. This chain joins TRBV27 and TRBJ1-1, with 9 bases lining up with TRBD1. V was pared by 5 bases and J by 4 bases, with 5 bases of the junction left unmatched. This CDR3 is built from 14 residues. Germline V gene data show CDR1 as MNHEY and CDR2 as SMNVEV (reference sequence). The CDR3 DNA reads TGTGCCAGCAGTCGGACAGGGGTCGGCACTGAAGCTTTCTTT. Residues: CASSRTGVGTEAFF.

The DNA for the CDR3 is TGTGCCAGCAGCTCATCTGGGACAGAGGGGACGACCCAGTACTTC. It codes for CASSSSGTEGTTQYF. V is TRBV7-2 and J is TRBJ2-5; 7 bases align to TRBD1. The CDR3 sequence is 15 residues long. V lost 4 bases and J lost 7; bases outside the gene matches: 12. CDR1 SGHTA and CDR2 FQGNSA come from the germline V gene.

The gene calls are TRBV3-1 and TRBJ2-7; 8 bases align to TRBD2. There are 14 residues in the CDR3. J lost 5 bases, V lost 6 bases, and 9 bases had no gene match. Looked up from germline, CDR1 is LGHDT and CDR2 is YNNKEL (reference sequence). CDR3 loop: CASRNSGVLDEQYF. The CDR3, as DNA: TGTGCCAGCAGAAATAGCGGGGTCTTGGACGAGCAGTACTTC.

DNA for the CDR3: TGTGCCAGCAGCTTTTCGGGACAGAGCTACGAGCAGTACTTC. Translated, it gives CASSFSGQSYEQYF. The chain combines TRBV7-9 with TRBJ2-7; 7 nucleotides agree with TRBD1. This CDR3 is built from 14 residues. J was trimmed by 3 bases and V by 3 bases; bases with no gene match: 5. The germline gives CDR1 SEHNR, CDR2 FQNEAQ (reference sequence). Supplemented by reference TRBV7-9 and TRBJ2-7, the full variable domain reads DTGVSQNPRHKITKRGQNVTFRCDPISEHNRLYWYRQTLGQGPEFLTYFQNEAQLEKSRLLSDRFSAERPKGSFSTLEIQRTEQGDSAMYLCASSFSGQSYEQYFGPGTRLTVT.

This clonotype was recorded many times. The chain joins TRBV11-2 to TRBJ1-5, with D unresolved. CDR3 length: 16 residues. The germline V and J ends were trimmed by 5 bases and 0 bases, with 14 bases remaining between them. Germline V CDR1 and CDR2: SGHAT, FQNNGV. The CDR3 coding sequence is TGTGCCAGCAGCCGTCGGGTCGGAAATAGCAATCAGCCCCAGCATTTT. Translation: CASSRRVGNSNQPQHF.

This chain connects TRBV24-1 to TRBJ2-7; a weak D match, TRBD2 (6 bases). This CDR3 is built from 16 residues. V lost 4 bases to trimming and J lost 1 base, with 16 bases between them. From germline, CDR1 is KGHDR and CDR2 SFDVKD. CDR3 nucleotide sequence: TGTGCCACCAGTGACTTAGCCGGCGGGGCTTCCTACGAGCAGTACTTC. Translating gives CATSDLAGGASYEQYF.

In its sample, this clonotype was seen a few times. The chain is built from TRBV4-1 and TRBJ1-1; tentative D call: TRBD1 (6 bases). The length of the CDR3 is 14 residues. V lost 2 bases and J 5 bases, leaving 12 bases between the germline ends. Germline-derived CDR1 and CDR2 are MGHRA and YSYEKL. The CDR3 spells CASSQKTGSTEAFF. The CDR3, as DNA: TGCGCCAGCAGCCAAAAAACAGGGAGTACTGAAGCTTTCTTT.

In its sample, this clonotype was seen many times. The chain carries TRBV20-1 and TRBJ2-7; 7 bases align to TRBD2. This CDR3 has 12 residues. After removal of 4 bases from V and 3 bases from J, the junction contained 3 bases not matched to a gene. The germline gives CDR1 DFQATT, CDR2 SNEGSKA (reference sequence). The CDR3 is CSAKGLFYEQYF. DNA for the CDR3: TGCAGTGCTAAGGGACTATTCTACGAGCAGTACTTC.

This clonotype was recorded many times. At one of its ends the junction is not consistent with the germline gene, which may arise from a read error. The chain has TRBV12-3 or TRBV12-4 and TRBJ2-5; no reliable D call. The CDR3 has 13 amino acids. DNA for the CDR3: TGTGCCAGCAGTTTAGCAGTTCAAGAGACCCAGTGCTTC. This encodes CASSLAVQETQCF.